Following are 21 T cell receptor beta chains from one sample sequenced in a study of cytomegalovirus exposure and HLA in healthy donors. The study ran its PCR with 60 Vbeta and 13 Jbeta primers. Method: immunoSEQ multiplex PCR; TCRdb's copy keeps in-frame clones and lacks some. This listing includes approximately 140,000 clones. The sequencing input was PBMCs. The receptor source for this set is a woman aged 35 to 49 in good health and CMV-seronegative.

The rearrangement links TRBV19 to TRBJ2-6; 8 nucleotides align to TRBD1. The CDR3 contains 17 residues. V was clipped by 5 bases and J by 4 bases; unmatched bases: 10. Germline-derived CDR1 and CDR2 are LNHDA and SQIVND (reference sequence). The chain's CDR3 is CASSLNRGYVGANVLTF. Written as DNA, the CDR3 is TGTGCCAGTAGTCTCAACAGGGGGTACGTAGGGGCCAACGTCCTGACTTTC.

The gene calls are TRBV2 and TRBJ2-7; perhaps TRBD1 as D (6 bases). Germline V gene lookup returns CDR1 SNHLY and CDR2 FYNNEI. The CDR3 is 15 residues long. V was trimmed by 2 bases and J by 3 bases, leaving 14 bases between them. CDR3 protein: CASSESQGIVYEQYF. The CDR3 bases are TGTGCCAGCAGTGAATCACAGGGTATCGTCTACGAGCAGTACTTC.

The rearrangement joins TRBV10-3 to TRBJ1-2; 9 positions match TRBD1. V lost 11 bases to trimming and J lost 2 bases; unmatched junction nucleotides: 9. The CDR3 loop spans 14 amino acids. Germline V gene data show CDR1 as ENHRY and CDR2 as SYGVKD. Here the CDR3 reads CASRTGQGNYGYTF. The CDR3 DNA reads TGTGCCTCACGAACGGGACAGGGAAACTATGGCTACACCTTC.

The chain recombines TRBV11-2 with TRBJ1-2; D might be TRBD1 (6 bases). The V end lost 5 bases, the J end lost 0 bases, and 10 bases lay between the germline ends. Germline assignment: CDR1 SGHAT and CDR2 FQNNGV. This CDR3 contains 14 residues. Here the CDR3 reads CASSRNRANYGYTF. The CDR3 coding sequence is TGTGCCAGCAGCCGTAACAGGGCTAACTATGGCTACACCTTC.

The chain recombines TRBV27 with TRBJ2-5, with TRBD1 matching over 11 bases. V dropped 8 bases and J dropped 1; count of bases not matched to a gene: 6. CDR1 MNHEY and CDR2 SMNVEV come from the germline V gene (reference sequence). The CDR3 is 15 amino acids. CDR3 bases: TGTGCCAGCTCCGCAGGGACAGGGGGCCAAGAGACCCAGTACTTC. This encodes CASSAGTGGQETQYF.

The chain joins TRBV6-1 to TRBJ2-3, with a weak D call TRBD2 (7 bases). V was trimmed by 8 bases and J by 1 base, leaving 16 bases between them. This CDR3 has 15 amino acids. From germline, CDR1 is MNHNS and CDR2 SASEGT. The CDR3 coding sequence is TGTGCCAGCTCCTCGCGGGGGCGAGGCACAGATACGCAGTATTTT. Translating it yields CASSSRGRGTDTQYF.

J is TRBJ2-3 and V is TRBV11-2; TRBD2 might be the D (7 bases). The V end was cut by 2 bases, the J end by 2 bases, with 11 bases between. Germline CDR1 SGHAT, CDR2 FQNNGV. The CDR3 is 15 residues long. The CDR3 protein is CASSLTGGPTDTQYF. CDR3 coding DNA: TGTGCCAGCAGCTTAACCGGGGGGCCCACAGATACGCAGTATTTT.

This rearrangement joins TRBV5-4 to TRBJ2-1, with 8 nucleotides matching TRBD2. From germline, CDR1 is SGHNT and CDR2 YYREEE (reference sequence). J lost 8 bases, V lost 1 base, and 8 bases had no gene match. This CDR3 comprises 15 residues. The chain's CDR3 is CASSLSGGNSHEQFF. CDR3 in DNA: TGTGCCAGCAGCTTGTCGGGGGGGAACTCCCATGAGCAGTTCTTC.

The chain employs TRBV7-9 and TRBJ2-7; tentative D call: TRBD1 (5 bases). The CDR3 spans 15 residues. Trimming pared 7 bases from V and 5 bases from J, leaving 21 bases between. Germline V gene data show CDR1 as SEHNR and CDR2 as FQNEAQ (reference sequence). CDR3: CASTSILDWGHEQYF. DNA for the CDR3: TGTGCCAGCACCTCCATCCTCGACTGGGGCCACGAGCAGTACTTC.

The V call is TRBV6-1, the J call TRBJ2-5, with 11 bases aligning to TRBD1. The CDR3 covers 16 residues. Germline V gene lookup returns CDR1 MNHNS and CDR2 SASEGT. J gave up 4 bases and V 0 bases, and 4 bases lay outside the gene matches. Written as DNA, the CDR3 is TGTGCCAGCAGTGAAGCTAGTGGGACAGGGGGAGAGACCCAGTACTTC. This sequence encodes CASSEASGTGGETQYF.

The V gene is TRBV5-8, the J gene TRBJ2-7; TRBD2 matches at 8 bases. Germline values: CDR1 SGHTS, CDR2 YDEGEE. V dropped 2 bases and J dropped 6; count of bases not matched to a gene: 4. This CDR3 region has 13 residues. The CDR3 reads CASSFTSGSEQYV. The CDR3 DNA is TGTGCCAGCAGCTTTACCAGCGGGAGCGAGCAGTACGTC.

This chain connects TRBV4-3 to TRBJ2-1; possible D gene TRBD2, 6 bases. Deletions cut 0 bases from V and 2 bases from J, with 11 bases between. Germline CDR1 and CDR2: LGHNA and YSLEER. The CDR3 runs 16 residues. CDR3 amino acids: CASSQEPSGPYNEQFF. The CDR3 DNA reads as TGCGCCAGCAGCCAAGAGCCCAGCGGGCCCTACAATGAGCAGTTCTTC.

V usage is TRBV15 and J usage is TRBJ1-1; D is uncertain. Germline-derived CDR1 and CDR2 are LNHNV and YYDKDF (reference sequence). Trimming cost V 7 bases and J 1 base, with 13 bases left between them. The CDR3 is 14 residues long. CDR3 DNA sequence: TGTGCCACCACCCCCCCCAACAGGAACACTGAAGCTTTCTTT. This gives the protein CATTPPNRNTEAFF. Full variable domain (outside the CDR3, taken from reference TRBV15 and TRBJ1-1): DAMVIQNPRYQVTQFGKPVTLSCSQTLNHNVMYWYQQKSSQAPKLLFHYYDKDFNNEADTPDNFQSRRPNTSFCFLDIRSPGLGDTAMYLCATTPPNRNTEAFFGQGTRLTVV.

The genes are TRBV6-1 and TRBJ1-6, with D unclear. Germline loops: CDR1 MNHNS, CDR2 SASEGT. This CDR3 has 12 amino acids. With 3 bases removed from V and 12 bases from J, the gap between germline ends came to 9 bases. The DNA of the CDR3 is TGTGCCAGCAGTGACCATTCAGGACCCCTCCACTTT. The encoded protein is CASSDHSGPLHF.

V usage is TRBV27 and J usage is TRBJ1-4; 7 bases match TRBD1. CDR3 length equals 18 residues. From germline, CDR1 is MNHEY and CDR2 SMNVEV (reference sequence). With V trimmed by 0 bases and J by 4 bases, 11 bases remained unmatched. The DNA of the CDR3 is TGTGCCAGCAGTTTATCACCCCCCCAAACAGGGGTTAATGAAAAACTGTTTTTT. Translated, it gives CASSLSPPQTGVNEKLFF.

The chain carries TRBV27 and TRBJ2-7; possible D gene TRBD2, 6 bases. Between the trimmed V and J ends, which lost 0 bases and 4 bases, there was a span of 16 bases. Germline CDR1 reads MNHEY; CDR2 reads SMNVEV (reference sequence). The CDR3 covers 16 residues. CDR3 in DNA: TGTGCCAGCAGTTTATCGCGGGGACGTCTCAGGTACGAGCAGTACGTC. It is translated as CASSLSRGRLRYEQYV.

This sequence joins TRBV18 and TRBJ2-7; TRBD1 agrees at 8 bases. This CDR3 has 14 amino acids. The V gene's germline CDR1 is KGHSH and CDR2 LQKENI. The V and J ends lost 2 bases and 5 bases, in that order; junction bases with no gene match: 5. For the CDR3, the DNA is TGTGCCAGCTCACCAACGACAGGGGTCCACGAGCAGTACTTC. Translation gives CASSPTTGVHEQYF.

The chain carries TRBV6-5 and TRBJ2-7; 7 bases are shared with TRBD1. Trimming cost V 8 bases and J 1 base; bases outside gene matches: 2. CDR1 is MNHEY, CDR2 SVGAGI, per germline. The CDR3 has 12 amino acids. The chain's CDR3 is CASYRGSYEQYF. The CDR3 bases are TGTGCCAGCTACAGGGGATCCTACGAGCAGTACTTC.

The V and J genes are TRBV27 and TRBJ1-2, with D possibly matching TRBD1 (6 bases). Germline V gene lookup returns CDR1 MNHEY and CDR2 SMNVEV (reference sequence). This CDR3 is built from 15 residues. Trimming cost V 6 bases and J 1 base, with 15 bases left between them. CDR3 nucleotide sequence: TGTGCCAGCAGAACAGACAGGATCCTTAACTATGGCTACACCTTC. It codes for CASRTDRILNYGYTF.

The chain is built from TRBV28 and TRBJ1-1, with 8 nucleotides matching TRBD1. After removal of 4 bases from V and 10 bases from J, the junction contained 5 bases not matched to a gene. The CDR3 consists of 12 residues. Germline lookup yields CDR1 MDHEN and CDR2 SYDVKM. The CDR3, as DNA: TGTGCCAGCAGTTCCTTAACAGGGGGAGCTTTCTTT. Translated, it gives CASSSLTGGAFF.

V and J are TRBV4-2 and TRBJ1-2; 12 nucleotides agree with TRBD1. The CDR3 consists of 15 residues. V lost 3 bases to trimming and J lost 8 bases; unmatched junction nucleotides: 7. CDR1 and CDR2 from the germline V gene are LGHNA and YNFKEQ. The CDR3 sequence: CASSQGGQGAWGYTF. In nucleotides, the CDR3 is TGTGCCAGCAGCCAGGGGGGACAGGGGGCATGGGGCTACACCTTC.